This T cell receptor beta chain was captured by sequencing in a study of CD8 T cells in Susac syndrome. The germline CDR1 and CDR2 sequences are KGHDR and SFDVKD. V was shortened by 3 bases and J by 3 bases, with 13 bases between the two germline ends. The CDR3 covers 16 residues. With random hexamers, reverse transcription was performed on roughly 0.45 to 1 ug of RNA. Amplification of TCR beta CDR3 used immunoSEQ multiplex PCR across 54 Vbeta and 13 Jbeta. TCRdb reprocessed the immunoSEQ multiplex PCR reads via MiXCR and lists one record per CDR3 protein. The table includes more than 95,000 distinct CDR3 sequences, about 92% detected once. CD8+ and CD4+ blood T cells underwent TCR beta sequencing. Included as multiple sclerosis controls were treatment-naive patients who had stable or active relapsing-remitting disease. TEMRA cells were enriched by FACS, while CD8+ and CD4+ T cells were obtained through a negative isolation that was performed magnetically.

The origin of this receptor is a human donor with multiple sclerosis. This chain links TRBV24-1 with TRBJ2-2; tentatively, D is TRBD1 or TRBD2 (6 bases each). The sequencing input was CD4+ T cells from PBMCs. In DNA, the CDR3 is TGTGCCACCAGTGATCTGGGGGGCTCGGACACCGGGGAGCTGTTTTTT. Encoded protein: CATSDLGGSDTGELFF.